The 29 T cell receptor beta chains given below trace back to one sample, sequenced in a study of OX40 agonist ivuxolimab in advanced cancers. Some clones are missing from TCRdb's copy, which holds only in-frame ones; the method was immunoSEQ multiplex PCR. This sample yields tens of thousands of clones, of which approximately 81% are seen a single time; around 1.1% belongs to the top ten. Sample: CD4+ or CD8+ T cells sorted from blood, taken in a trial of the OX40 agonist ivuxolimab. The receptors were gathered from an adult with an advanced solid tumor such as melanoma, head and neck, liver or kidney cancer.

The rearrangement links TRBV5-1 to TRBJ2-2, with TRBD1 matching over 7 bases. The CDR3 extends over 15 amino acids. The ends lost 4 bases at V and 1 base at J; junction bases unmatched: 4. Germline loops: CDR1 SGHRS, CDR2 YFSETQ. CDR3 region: CASSLQGVNTGELFF. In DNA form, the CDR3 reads TGCGCCAGCAGCCTCCAGGGGGTGAACACCGGGGAGCTGTTTTTT.

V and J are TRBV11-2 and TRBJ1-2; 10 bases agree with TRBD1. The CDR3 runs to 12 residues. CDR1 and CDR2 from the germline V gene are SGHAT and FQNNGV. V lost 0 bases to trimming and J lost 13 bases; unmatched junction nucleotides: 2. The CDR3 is CASSLDGTGATF. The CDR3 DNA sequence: TGTGCCAGCAGCTTAGATGGGACAGGGGCCACCTTC.

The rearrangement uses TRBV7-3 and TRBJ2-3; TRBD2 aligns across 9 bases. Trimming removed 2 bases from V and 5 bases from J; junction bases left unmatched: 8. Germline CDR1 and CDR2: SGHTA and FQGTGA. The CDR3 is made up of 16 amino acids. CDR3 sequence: CASSLEPSGNIDTQYF. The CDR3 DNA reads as TGTGCCAGCAGCTTAGAACCTAGCGGGAACATAGATACGCAGTATTTT. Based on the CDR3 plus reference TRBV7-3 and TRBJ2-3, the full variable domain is GAGVSQTPSNKVTEKGKYVELRCDPISGHTALYWYRQSLGQGPEFLIYFQGTGAADDSGLPNDRFFAVRPEGSVSTLKIQRTERGDSAVYLCASSLEPSGNIDTQYFGPGTRLTVL.

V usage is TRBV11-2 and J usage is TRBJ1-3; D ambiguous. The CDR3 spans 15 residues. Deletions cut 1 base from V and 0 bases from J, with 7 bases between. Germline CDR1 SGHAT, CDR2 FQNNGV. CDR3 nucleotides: TGTGCCAGCAGCTTAGTGATGAGCTCTGGAAACACCATATATTTT. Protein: CASSLVMSSGNTIYF.

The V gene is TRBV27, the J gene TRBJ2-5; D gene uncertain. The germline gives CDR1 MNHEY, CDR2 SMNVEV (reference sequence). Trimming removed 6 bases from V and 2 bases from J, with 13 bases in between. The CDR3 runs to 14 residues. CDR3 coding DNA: TGTGCCAGCAGCACACAAGGGTGGCAAGAGACCCAGTACTTC. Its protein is CASSTQGWQETQYF.

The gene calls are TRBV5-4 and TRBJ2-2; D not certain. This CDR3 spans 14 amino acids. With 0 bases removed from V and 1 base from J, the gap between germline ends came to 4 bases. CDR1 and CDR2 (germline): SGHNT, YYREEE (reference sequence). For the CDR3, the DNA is TGTGCCAGCAGCTTGGGACAGAACACCGGGGAGCTGTTTTTT. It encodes CASSLGQNTGELFF.

The CDR3 loop is CASGSPGGADTQYF. The CDR3 nucleotides read TGTGCCAGCGGGTCCCCGGGGGGGGCAGATACGCAGTATTTT. This sequence joins TRBV28 and TRBJ2-3; 8 bases map to TRBD2. Looked up from germline, CDR1 is MDHEN and CDR2 is SYDVKM. The CDR3 length is 14 residues. V shed 8 bases and J 4 bases; nucleotides not matched to a gene: 8.

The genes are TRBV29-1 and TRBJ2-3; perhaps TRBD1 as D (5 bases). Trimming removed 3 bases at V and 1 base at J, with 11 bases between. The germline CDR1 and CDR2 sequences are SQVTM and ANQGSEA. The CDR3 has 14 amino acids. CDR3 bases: TGCAGCGTTGATAGCAGGGTGGGCACAGATACGCAGTATTTT. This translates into CSVDSRVGTDTQYF.

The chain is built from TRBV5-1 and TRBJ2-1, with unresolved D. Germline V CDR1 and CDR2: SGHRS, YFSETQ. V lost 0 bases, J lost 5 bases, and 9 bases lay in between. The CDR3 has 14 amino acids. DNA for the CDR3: TGCGCCAGCAGCTTGGCCATCAATAACAATGAGCAGTTCTTC. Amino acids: CASSLAINNNEQFF.

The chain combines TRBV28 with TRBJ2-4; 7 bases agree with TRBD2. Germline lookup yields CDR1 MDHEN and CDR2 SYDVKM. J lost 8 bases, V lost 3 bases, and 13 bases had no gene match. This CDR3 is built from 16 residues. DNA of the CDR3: TGTGCCAGCAGTTTGGGGGGGTCAGGGTTCGGATACATTCAGTACTTC. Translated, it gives CASSLGGSGFGYIQYF.

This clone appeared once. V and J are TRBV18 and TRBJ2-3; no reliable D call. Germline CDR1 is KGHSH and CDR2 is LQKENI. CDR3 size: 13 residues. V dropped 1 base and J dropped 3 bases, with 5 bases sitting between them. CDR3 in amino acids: CASSPLDTDTQYF. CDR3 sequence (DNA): TGTGCCAGCTCACCACTAGATACAGATACGCAGTATTTT.

The CDR3 region is CAISGGVSRTDTQYF. Written as DNA, the CDR3 is TGTGCCATCAGTGGCGGAGTGAGTCGCACAGATACGCAGTATTTT. The V gene is TRBV10-3, the J gene TRBJ2-3; D unresolved. Germline CDR1 reads ENHRY; CDR2 reads SYGVKD. V was shortened by 4 bases and J by 1 base, with 12 bases between the two germline ends. This CDR3 has 15 residues.

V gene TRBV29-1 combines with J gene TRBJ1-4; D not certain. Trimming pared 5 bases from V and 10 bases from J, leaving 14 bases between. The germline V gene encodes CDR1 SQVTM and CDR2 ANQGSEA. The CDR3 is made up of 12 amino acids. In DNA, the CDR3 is TGCAGCGTTTTGAACGTGGCGGGAAAACTGTTTTTT. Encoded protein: CSVLNVAGKLFF.

The CDR3 DNA is TGTGCCAGCAGTTCAGTAAATCCAAATCAGCCCCAGCATTTT. This codes for CASSSVNPNQPQHF. The rearrangement links TRBV2 to TRBJ1-5; no clear D. Germline assignment: CDR1 SNHLY and CDR2 FYNNEI. The CDR3 sequence is 14 residues long. V lost 5 bases to trimming and J lost 4 bases, with 12 bases between them.

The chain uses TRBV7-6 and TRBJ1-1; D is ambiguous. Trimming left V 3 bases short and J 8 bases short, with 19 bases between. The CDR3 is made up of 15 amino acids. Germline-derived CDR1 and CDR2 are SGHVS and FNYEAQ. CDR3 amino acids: CASSFRPYLGAEAFF. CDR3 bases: TGTGCCAGCAGCTTCCGTCCCTACTTGGGTGCGGAAGCTTTCTTT.

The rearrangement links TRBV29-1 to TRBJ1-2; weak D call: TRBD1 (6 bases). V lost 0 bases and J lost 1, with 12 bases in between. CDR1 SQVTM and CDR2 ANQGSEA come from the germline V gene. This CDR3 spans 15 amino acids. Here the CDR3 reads CSVEEQGDNNYGYTF. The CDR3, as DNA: TGCAGCGTTGAAGAACAGGGAGATAATAACTATGGCTACACCTTC.

The CDR3 sequence: CASSRGANEQFF. In DNA, the CDR3 is TGCGCCAGCAGCCGAGGGGCCAATGAGCAGTTCTTC. The chain couples TRBV4-3 to TRBJ2-1, with D possibly called TRBD1 or TRBD2 (5 bases each). Per the germline V gene, CDR1 is LGHNA and CDR2 is YSLEER. V was clipped by 4 bases and J by 6 bases, with 7 bases between them. The CDR3 has 12 residues.

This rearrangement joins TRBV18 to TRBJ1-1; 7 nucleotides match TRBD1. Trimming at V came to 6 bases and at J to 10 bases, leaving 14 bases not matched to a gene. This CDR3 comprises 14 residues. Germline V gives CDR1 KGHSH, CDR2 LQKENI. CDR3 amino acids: CASSQDRREWAAFF. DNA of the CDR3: TGTGCCAGCTCTCAGGACAGGAGGGAGTGGGCAGCTTTCTTT.

CDR3 in DNA: TGTGAAAAACTCGGGACTGAAGCTTTCTTT. Encoded protein: CEKLGTEAFF. The V gene is TRBV27, the J gene TRBJ1-1; D call uncertain. CDR1 is MNHEY, CDR2 SMNVEV, per germline (reference sequence). The CDR3 covers 10 residues.

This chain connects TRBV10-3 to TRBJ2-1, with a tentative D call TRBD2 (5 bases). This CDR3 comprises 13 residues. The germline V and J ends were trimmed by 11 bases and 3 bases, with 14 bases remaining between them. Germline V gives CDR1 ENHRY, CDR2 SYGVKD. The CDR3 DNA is TGTGCCGTCTCAGGCGGGTACTACAATGAGCAGTTCTTC. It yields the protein CAVSGGYYNEQFF.

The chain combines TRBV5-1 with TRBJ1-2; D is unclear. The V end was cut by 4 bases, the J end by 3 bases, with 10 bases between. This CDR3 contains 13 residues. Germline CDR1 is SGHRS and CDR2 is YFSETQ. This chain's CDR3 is CASSATGDYGYTF. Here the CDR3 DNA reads TGCGCCAGCAGCGCCACTGGTGACTATGGCTACACCTTC.

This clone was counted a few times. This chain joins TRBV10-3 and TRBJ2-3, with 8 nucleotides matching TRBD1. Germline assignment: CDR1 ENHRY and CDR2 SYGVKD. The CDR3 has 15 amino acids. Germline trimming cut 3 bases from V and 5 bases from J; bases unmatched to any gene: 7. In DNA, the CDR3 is TGTGCCATCAGTGATTCGACAGGGGCGGGAGATACGCAGTATTTT. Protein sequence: CAISDSTGAGDTQYF.

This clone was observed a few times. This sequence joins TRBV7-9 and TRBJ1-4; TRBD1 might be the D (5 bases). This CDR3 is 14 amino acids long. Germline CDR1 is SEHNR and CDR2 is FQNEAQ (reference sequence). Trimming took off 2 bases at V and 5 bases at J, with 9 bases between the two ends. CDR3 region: CASSLSAGNEKLFF. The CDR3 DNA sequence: TGTGCCAGCAGCTTAAGCGCAGGGAATGAAAAACTGTTTTTT.

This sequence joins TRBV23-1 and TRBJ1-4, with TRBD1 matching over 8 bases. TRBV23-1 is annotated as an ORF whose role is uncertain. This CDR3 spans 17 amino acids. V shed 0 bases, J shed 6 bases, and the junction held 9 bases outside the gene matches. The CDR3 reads CASSQSAPRGQHEKLFF. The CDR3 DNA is TGCGCCAGCAGTCAATCGGCCCCCAGGGGGCAGCATGAAAAACTGTTTTTT.

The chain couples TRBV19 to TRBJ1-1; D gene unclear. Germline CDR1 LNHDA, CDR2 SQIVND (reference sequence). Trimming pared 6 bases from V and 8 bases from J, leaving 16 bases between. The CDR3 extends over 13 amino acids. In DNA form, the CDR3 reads TGTGCCAGTAGGGTCGGAGGGAAACGGGAAGCTTTCTTT. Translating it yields CASRVGGKREAFF.

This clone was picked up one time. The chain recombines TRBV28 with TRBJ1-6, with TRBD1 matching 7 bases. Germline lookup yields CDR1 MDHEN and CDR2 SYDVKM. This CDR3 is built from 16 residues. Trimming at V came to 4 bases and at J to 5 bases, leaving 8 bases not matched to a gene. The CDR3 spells CASSSTATGHNSPLHF. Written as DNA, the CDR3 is TGTGCCAGCAGTTCCACGGCGACAGGGCATAATTCACCCCTCCACTTT.

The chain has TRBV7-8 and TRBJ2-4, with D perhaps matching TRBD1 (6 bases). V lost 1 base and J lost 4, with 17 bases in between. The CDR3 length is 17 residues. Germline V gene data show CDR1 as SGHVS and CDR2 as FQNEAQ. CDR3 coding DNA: TGTGCCAGCAGCTTAGGGCGGCTGTCAGGGGTTAAAAACATTCAGTACTTC. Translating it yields CASSLGRLSGVKNIQYF.

CDR3 sequence (DNA): TGTGCCAGCAGTCTGGTCGGCCAAAATCAGCCCCAGCATTTT. Translation gives CASSLVGQNQPQHF. The chain has TRBV2 and TRBJ1-5; D not resolved. Trimming took off 5 bases at V and 4 bases at J, with 12 bases between the two ends. The CDR3 is 14 amino acids. CDR1 is SNHLY, CDR2 FYNNEI, per germline. Full variable domain (rest looked up from reference TRBV2 and TRBJ1-5): EPEVTQTPSHQVTQMGQEVILRCVPISNHLYFYWYRQILGQKVEFLVSFYNNEISEKSEIFDDQFSVERPDGSNFTLKIRSTKLEDSAMYFCASSLVGQNQPQHFGDGTRLSIL.

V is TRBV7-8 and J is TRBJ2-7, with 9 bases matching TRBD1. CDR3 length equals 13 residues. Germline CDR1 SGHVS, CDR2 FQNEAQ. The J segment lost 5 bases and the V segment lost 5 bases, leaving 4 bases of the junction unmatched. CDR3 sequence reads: CASSLDRGHEQYF. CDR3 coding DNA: TGTGCCAGCAGCCTGGACAGGGGCCACGAGCAGTACTTC.